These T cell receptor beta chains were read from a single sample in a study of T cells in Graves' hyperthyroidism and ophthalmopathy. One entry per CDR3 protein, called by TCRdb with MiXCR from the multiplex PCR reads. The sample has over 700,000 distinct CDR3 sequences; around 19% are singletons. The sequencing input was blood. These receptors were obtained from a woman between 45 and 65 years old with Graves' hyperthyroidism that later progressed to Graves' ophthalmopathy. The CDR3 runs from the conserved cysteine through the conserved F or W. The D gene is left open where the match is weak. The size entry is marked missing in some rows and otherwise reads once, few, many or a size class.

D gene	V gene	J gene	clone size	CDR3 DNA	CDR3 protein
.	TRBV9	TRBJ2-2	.	TGTGCCAGCAGCACCCCTGCGAACACCGGGGAGCTGTTTTTT	CASSTPANTGELFF
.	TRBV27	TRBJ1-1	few	TGTGCCAGCAGTTTATCGCGCCGGGCTGGAAACACTGAAGCTTTCTTT	CASSLSRRAGNTEAFF
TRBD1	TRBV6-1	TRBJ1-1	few	TGTGCCAGCAGTGATGACAGGGCTTATACTGAAGCTTTCTTT	CASSDDRAYTEAFF
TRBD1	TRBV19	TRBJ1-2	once	TGTGCCAGTAGATCCTCCGACAGGGGGCAAGACTATGGCTACACCTTC	CASRSSDRGQDYGYTF
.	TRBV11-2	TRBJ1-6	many	TGTGCCAGCAGCATAAGACAGGTCTATAATTCACCCCTCCACTTT	CASSIRQVYNSPLHF
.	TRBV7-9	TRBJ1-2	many	TGTGCCAGCAAGAGCCAAAATTATGGCTACACCTTC	CASKSQNYGYTF
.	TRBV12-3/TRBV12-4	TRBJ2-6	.	TGTGCCAGCAGTTTAATCGGGGCCCGGGGGGCCAACGTCCTGACTTTC	CASSLIGARGANVLTF
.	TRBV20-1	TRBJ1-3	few	TGCAGTGCTAGTGCTGACACACACCCCCCTGGAAACACCATATATTTT	CSASADTHPPGNTIYF
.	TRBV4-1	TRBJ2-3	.	TGCGCCAGCAGCCAACGGGACAGCACAGATACGCAGTATTTT	CASSQRDSTDTQYF
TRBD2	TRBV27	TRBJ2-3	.	TGTGCCAGCAGGACTAGCGGGGGGAGGAGCACAGATACGCAGTATTTT	CASRTSGGRSTDTQYF
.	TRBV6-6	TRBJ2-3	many	TGTGCCAGCAGTTACTCGCAGGCCGAAGATACGCAGTATTTT	CASSYSQAEDTQYF
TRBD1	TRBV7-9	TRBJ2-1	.	TGTGCCAGCAGCTACGCCGTGGGCACGGACAGGAGAGACAATGAGCAGTTCTTC	CASSYAVGTDRRDNEQFF
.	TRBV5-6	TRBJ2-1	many	TGTGCCAGCAGGGGTGGAGGGCCGTACAATGAGCAGTTCTTC	CASRGGGPYNEQFF
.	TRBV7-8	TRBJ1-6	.	TGTGCCAGCGAGTCCGGGGCGGTTCGTTCTTCACCCCTCCACTTT	CASESGAVRSSPLHF
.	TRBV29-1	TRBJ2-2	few	TGCAGCGTTGGACTAGTGAACACCGGGGAGCTGTTTTTT	CSVGLVNTGELFF
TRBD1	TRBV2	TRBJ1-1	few	TGTGCCAGCTGGGGGGGGGACAGCTATACCCGGGACACTGAAGCTTTCTTT	CASWGGDSYTRDTEAFF
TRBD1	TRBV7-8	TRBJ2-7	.	TGTGCCAGCAGCTTCAAGCCGGGACAGGGGGCCTACGAGCAGTACTTC	CASSFKPGQGAYEQYF
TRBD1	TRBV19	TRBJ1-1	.	TGTGCCAGTAGTTTAAGGGACAGGGTAACGGGCACTGAAGCTTTCTTT	CASSLRDRVTGTEAFF
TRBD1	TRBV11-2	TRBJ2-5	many	TGTGCCAGCAGCTTTTCGGACAGGGGGTACCAAGAGACCCAGTACTTC	CASSFSDRGYQETQYF
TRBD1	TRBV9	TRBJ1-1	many	TGTGCCAGCAGCCCTCGGACAGGGATAAACACTGAAGCTTTCTTT	CASSPRTGINTEAFF
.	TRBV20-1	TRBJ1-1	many	TGCAGTGCTAGAAGGGCAAACACTGAAGCTTTCTTT	CSARRANTEAFF
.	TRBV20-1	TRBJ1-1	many	TGCAGTGCACTTGTGTCCCTCACTGAAGCTTTCTTT	CSALVSLTEAFF
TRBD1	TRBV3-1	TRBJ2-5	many	TGTGCCAGCAGCCGACCGGGACAGGGGATGGAGACCCAGTACTTC	CASSRPGQGMETQYF
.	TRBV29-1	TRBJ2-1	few	TGCAGCGTGAGGACAGATCTTTACAATGAGCAGTTCTTC	CSVRTDLYNEQFF
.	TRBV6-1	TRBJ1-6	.	TGTGCCAGCAGTGAAGGCAGGAATTCACCCCTCCACTTT	CASSEGRNSPLHF
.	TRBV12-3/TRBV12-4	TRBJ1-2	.	TGTGCCAGCAGTGGCACAGGGATTGTTGGCTACACCTTC	CASSGTGIVGYTF
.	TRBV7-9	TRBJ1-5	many	TGTGCCAGCAGCATACAGGATCAGCCCCAGCATTTT	CASSIQDQPQHF
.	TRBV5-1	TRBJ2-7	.	TGCGCCAGCAGTCGGGAGTACGAGCAGTACTTC	CASSREYEQYF
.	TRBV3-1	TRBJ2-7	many	TGTGCCAGCAGTCCTCCCCTATCAGTGTACGAGCAGTACTTC	CASSPPLSVYEQYF
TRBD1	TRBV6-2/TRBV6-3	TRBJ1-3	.	TGTGCCAGCAAGATTGGACAGGCCTCTGGAAACACCATATATTTT	CASKIGQASGNTIYF
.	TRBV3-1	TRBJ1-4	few	TGTGCCAGCAGCCAAAACAGGGACCCCGCAACTAATGAAAAACTGTTTTTT	CASSQNRDPATNEKLFF
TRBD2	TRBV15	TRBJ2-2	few	TGTGCCACCAGCAGACCCCGGTGGGGGACTAGCGGCTACACCGGGGAGCTGTTTTTT	CATSRPRWGTSGYTGELFF
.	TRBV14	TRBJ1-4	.	TGTGCCAGCAGCCAAGATCCCCCGACCACAACTAATGAAAAACTGTTTTTT	CASSQDPPTTTNEKLFF
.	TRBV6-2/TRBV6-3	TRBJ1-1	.	TGTGCCAGTATTCGTCAAATGAACACTGAAACTTTCTTT	CASIRQMNTETFF
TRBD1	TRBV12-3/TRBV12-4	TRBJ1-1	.	TGTGCCAGCAGACCAGACAGGGGGCGGATTTGGACTGAAGCTTTCTTT	CASRPDRGRIWTEAFF
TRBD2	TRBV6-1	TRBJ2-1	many	TGTGCCAGCAGTTATGCGGGGGGTTTTCACAATGAGCAGTTCTTC	CASSYAGGFHNEQFF
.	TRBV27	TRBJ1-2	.	TGTGCCAGCACCGGGACGGGGAACTATGGCTACACCTTC	CASTGTGNYGYTF